This TCR beta chain was identified during a study of relationships among human T cell subsets (dated by TCRdb to the early 2010s). A note on the overall study: Sequencing was performed on eight distinct blood T cell populations: pan T, CD8 cytotoxic, regulatory, Th1, Th2, naive plus transitional, activated and memory cells.

T cell subsets were isolated with Miltenyi superparamagnetic beads coated with subset-specific monoclonal antibodies. Every T cell population was isolated from peripheral blood. Whole blood was subjected to Ficoll separation to obtain mononuclear cells, from which monocytes were subsequently depleted using anti-CD14 microbeads. The isolated cell populations were resuspended in RNAprotect reagent immediately. The pan T sample consisted of CD3+ T cells in general. Based on the germline V gene (reference sequence), the CDR1 and CDR2 sequences are DFQATT and SNEGSKA. The CDR3 runs 13 amino acids, cysteine and phenylalanine included. Only the CDR3 portion is preserved as DNA: 39 bases, with reading frame beginning at the first base. V is pared back by 0 bases and J by 7 bases, with 12 bases lying between the germline termini. On the study overall, not on this receptor specifically: Substantial sharing of CDR3s among Th1, Th2 and regulatory T cells was interpreted as suggestive of stochastic cell fate choices. The bead-based sorting could not exclude a CD4+CD8+ double-positive population. While more than 60% of CD8+ cytotoxic sequences came from clones with more than 100 reads, the regulatory and Th2 subsets had few clones of that kind. T cell counts went unrecorded for a couple of pan T samples, which were processed alongside pan B cells. The seven subsets showed no statistically significant differences in V, D and J usage, CDR3 length, or N-nucleotide additions.

Turning to this clonotype: Its target antigen remains unknown. Base qualities are not at hand, and no much larger clone is one base apart.

The library was produced with multiplex PCR. The instrument given in TCRdb is 454 GS FLX. TCR alpha and beta CDR3 regions were amplified from mRNA by semiquantitative ARM-PCR. ARM-PCR used tagged nested gene-specific primers, after which communal superprimers carried out exponential amplification. Before the first-round PCR products went through the second amplification round, exonuclease was used to remove the nested primers. The amplicons were sequenced on the 454 platform, which can rapidly sequence millions of DNA fragments without cloning bias. A read counted as effective if the read could be mapped to both V and J germline segments. The study's processing was this. Reads were assigned to germline V, D and J segments with IRmap, which uses pyromap, a Smith-Waterman modification adapted to 454 sequencing errors. D-beta assignments were filtered with cutoffs set at the 99th percentile of alignment scores obtained from simulated random sequences. The CDR3 was taken to be the amino acids lying between the conserved V-segment Y[YFLI]C motif and the J-segment [FW]GXGT motif. A compound Poisson process model, previously applied to large-scale EST data, was used to estimate repertoire diversity. A cross-contamination detection procedure was applied to argue against sample contamination as the source of shared CDR3s. The public reads were reprocessed in TCRdb via fastp at Q25 and MiXCR, keeping in-frame beta chains. Entries that share a CDR3 protein sequence are merged under the most common genes and DNA. In this record, the V and J calls reflect TCRdb's handling and not the investigators' own analysis. In all, the sample holds approximately 15,000 distinct CDR3 sequences, and roughly 60% of those were seen once. The leading ten clones occupy 30% to 35% of the sample.

This TCR derives from a man aged 40-49 years in good health. Input material: total T cells sorted from blood. What the cell subset or site label conveys for this sample: CD3+ T cells in general. Recombination connected TRBV20-1 to TRBJ1-2; the D region possibly corresponds to TRBD1 (6 bases align). The nucleotide sequence reads as follows: TGCAGTGCTAGAGATAACTGGACAGTTGGCTACACCTTC. This encodes CSARDNWTVGYTF.